These 13 T cell receptor beta chains share one sample of origin, sequenced in a study of T cell responses to AZD1222 COVID-19 vaccine. Assay used: immunoSEQ multiplex PCR; TCRdb lists only in-frame clones, some missing. The repertoire has fewer than 150,000 clones, around 90% of them found once; the top ten carry approximately 2.8%. Sequenced here: peripheral blood, sampled 28 days after the second AZD1222 dose. The receptors derive from an adult who received the AZD1222 COVID-19 vaccine.

As DNA, the CDR3 is TGTGCCAGCAGCTTACGTGGGGTCACGGACACTGAAGCTTTCTTT. Translation gives CASSLRGVTDTEAFF. V and J are TRBV7-9 and TRBJ1-1; D gene unclear. V gave up 2 bases and J gave up 3 bases, with 13 bases separating them. The CDR3 totals 15 residues. CDR1 is SEHNR, CDR2 FQNEAQ, per germline (reference sequence).

The chain's CDR3 is CASSVRVPGQGAGYGYTF. CDR3 bases: TGTGCCAGCAGTGTTAGAGTTCCGGGACAGGGGGCCGGCTATGGCTACACCTTC. The chain links TRBV6-1 to TRBJ1-2; 12 bases line up with TRBD1. The CDR3 covers 18 residues. Germline CDR1 is MNHNS and CDR2 is SASEGT. V trimming: 4 bases; J trimming: 4 bases; junction bases outside the gene matches: 13.

This clone has more than one count but fewer than ten. This sequence joins TRBV9 and TRBJ1-1; 7 nucleotides agree with TRBD1. Trimming at V came to 4 bases and at J to 2 bases, leaving 5 bases not matched to a gene. This CDR3 region has 14 residues. Germline loops: CDR1 SGDLS, CDR2 YYNGEE. The CDR3 sequence is CASSKDRANTEAFF. The CDR3 nucleotides are TGTGCCAGCAGCAAAGACAGGGCCAACACTGAAGCTTTCTTT. The entire variable domain, with the rest obtained from reference TRBV9 and TRBJ1-1, is as follows: DSGVTQTPKHLITATGQRVTLRCSPRSGDLSVYWYQQSLDQGLQFLIQYYNGEERAKGNILERFSAQQFPDLHSELNLSSLELGDSALYFCASSKDRANTEAFFGQGTRLTVV.

Only one count was recorded for this clone. V is TRBV27 and J is TRBJ1-2, with D possibly TRBD1 on 6 matching bases. CDR1 is MNHEY, CDR2 SMNVEV, per germline (reference sequence). With 6 bases removed from V and 8 bases from J, the gap between germline ends came to 16 bases. The length of the CDR3 is 13 residues. CDR3 DNA: TGTGCCAGCAGCCGGGGGCAGGGTACGGGCTACACCTTC. Its protein is CASSRGQGTGYTF.

There are a few counts of this clone. The V and J genes are TRBV19 and TRBJ2-7, with TRBD2 matching over 7 bases. From germline, CDR1 is LNHDA and CDR2 SQIVND (reference sequence). V gave up 9 bases and J gave up 0 bases; unmatched junction bases: 14. This CDR3 has 16 residues. CDR3 DNA sequence: TGTGCCAGCCGTAGACGGGCGGGAGAAGGCTCCTACGAGCAGTACTTC. It translates to CASRRRAGEGSYEQYF.

The chain is built from TRBV20-1 and TRBJ1-1; 7 bases match TRBD1. The CDR3 totals 14 residues. CDR1 DFQATT and CDR2 SNEGSKA come from the germline V gene (reference sequence). Trimming cost V 3 bases and J 7 bases; bases outside gene matches: 11. As DNA, the CDR3 is TGCAGTGCTAGTAAAGGGGGCCCCCTAGGTGAAGCTTTCTTT. Its translation is CSASKGGPLGEAFF.

The chain links TRBV9 to TRBJ1-2; 7 positions match TRBD1. V dropped 0 bases and J dropped 2; count of bases not matched to a gene: 16. Germline V gene sequence: CDR1 SGDLS, CDR2 YYNGEE. The CDR3 has 19 residues. The CDR3 reads CASSVESAGRGGWNYGYTF. The CDR3 coding sequence is TGTGCCAGCAGCGTAGAATCCGCGGGCAGGGGGGGTTGGAACTATGGCTACACCTTC.

The gene calls are TRBV5-1 and TRBJ2-7, with 9 bases lining up with TRBD1. CDR1 SGHRS and CDR2 YFSETQ come from the germline V gene. The V and J ends lost 4 bases and 7 bases, in that order; junction bases with no gene match: 9. The CDR3 has 14 residues. The CDR3 DNA is TGCGCCAGCAGCGCAAGGGACAGGGCAGGTGAGCAGTACTTC. Protein product: CASSARDRAGEQYF.

The chain recombines TRBV7-2 with TRBJ1-3; D unclear. Trimming removed 8 bases from V and 0 bases from J, with 17 bases in between. This CDR3 is built from 16 residues. Germline CDR1 SGHTA, CDR2 FQGNSA. DNA for the CDR3: TGTGCCAGCTCCCCTTATTGGTCCGCCTCTGGAAACACCATATATTTT. Translating it yields CASSPYWSASGNTIYF.

The CDR3 region has the DNA TGCGCCAGCAGCCGAAGGGGCAAGAACACCGGGGAGCTGTTTTTT. Translation gives CASSRRGKNTGELFF. The rearrangement uses TRBV4-1 and TRBJ2-2; D is perhaps TRBD1 (5 bases). Germline V CDR1 and CDR2: MGHRA, YSYEKL. V lost 4 bases, J lost 1 base, and 10 bases lay in between. The CDR3 spans 15 residues.

The V gene is TRBV2, the J gene TRBJ2-1; D not certain. V lost 0 bases and J 7 bases, leaving 4 bases between the germline ends. The CDR3 is 12 residues long. The germline gives CDR1 SNHLY, CDR2 FYNNEI. The CDR3 coding sequence is TGTGCCAGCAGTGAAGCGCGGAATGAGCAGTTCTTC. Its translation: CASSEARNEQFF.

This chain links TRBV27 with TRBJ2-1; 7 positions agree with TRBD1. CDR1 is MNHEY, CDR2 SMNVEV, per germline (reference sequence). The length of the CDR3 is 13 residues. V trimming: 6 bases; J trimming: 6 bases; junction bases outside the gene matches: 5. CDR3 DNA sequence: TGTGCCAGCAGAAACTACAGGGGCAATGAGCAGTTCTTC. Translation gives CASRNYRGNEQFF.

This rearrangement joins TRBV27 to TRBJ2-7, with a weak D call TRBD2 (5 bases). The length of the CDR3 is 14 residues. Trimming took 5 bases from V and 0 from J, leaving 11 bases between them. CDR1 and CDR2 from the germline V gene are MNHEY and SMNVEV (reference sequence). The CDR3 protein is CASSAPGSSYEQYF. The CDR3 DNA sequence: TGTGCCAGCAGTGCCCCGGGGAGCTCCTACGAGCAGTACTTC.